These T cell receptor beta chains were read from a single sample in a study of response to subunit inactivated influenza vaccine. TCRdb reanalysed the RT-PCR reads using MiXCR and keeps one entry per CDR3 protein. The table lists hundreds of thousands of distinct CDR3 sequences, approximately 15% of them singletons. Specimen: PBMCs from blood, collected approximately 15 days before vaccination. The origin of the receptors is a man between 50 and 59 years old who received an inactivated influenza vaccine. The CDR3 runs from the conserved cysteine through the conserved F or W. D genes are given only for firm matches. Where a row states a size, it is once, few, many or the class of an expanded clone; other rows omit it.

j_gene,abundance,d_gene,v_gene,CDR3nt,CDR3aa
TRBJ2-1,.,.,TRBV10-3,TGTGCCATCAGTGTCATTCAGGGGGGCGCCTATGAGCAGTTCTTC,CAISVIQGGAYEQFF
TRBJ2-1,few,TRBD2,TRBV7-2,TGTGCCAGCAGCTTAGTTCGGCGGGGGGTCCACAATGAGCAGTTCTTC,CASSLVRRGVHNEQFF
TRBJ1-6,few,.,TRBV20-1,TGCAGTGCCCGGCAGGGGACTAACTATAATTCACCCCTCCACTTT,CSARQGTNYNSPLHF
TRBJ1-5,.,TRBD1,TRBV7-2,TGTGCCAGCAGCGCGACAGGGCCGAGCAATCAGCCCCAGCATTTT,CASSATGPSNQPQHF
TRBJ2-7,.,TRBD2,TRBV4-3,TGCGCCAGCAGCCAAGGGACTAGCGGGAGTCCCTACGAGCAGTACTTC,CASSQGTSGSPYEQYF
TRBJ2-7,many,TRBD2,TRBV7-2,TGTGCCAGCAGCTTAGCGGGGGGAGGGGCAGCCGGTTGGCAGTACTTC,CASSLAGGGAAGWQYF
TRBJ2-3,.,.,TRBV10-3,TGTGCCACCACCGTGGGGGCGACTAGTACAGATACGCAGTATTTT,CATTVGATSTDTQYF
TRBJ2-1,few,TRBD2,TRBV28,TGTGCCAGCAGTCCGTCCGGGACTAGGGGTAATGAGCAGTTCTTC,CASSPSGTRGNEQFF
TRBJ1-4,few,.,TRBV4-1,TGCGCCAGCAGCGCCGTGGAAAAACTGTTTTTT,CASSAVEKLFF
TRBJ2-5,.,TRBD2,TRBV4-2,TGTGCCAGCAGCCAGCAGGGAGGGTTCGGGGAGACCCAGTACTTC,CASSQQGGFGETQYF
TRBJ2-6,.,TRBD2,TRBV11-2,TGTGCCAGCATGATCTTCTTAGGCAGCGGGGGGTCTGGGGCCAACGTCCTGACTTTC,CASMIFLGSGGSGANVLTF
TRBJ2-7,.,TRBD1,TRBV6-1,TGTGCCAGCAGTGTCCTAGGGGGCGCCGAGCAGTACTTC,CASSVLGGAEQYF
TRBJ1-4,.,TRBD1,TRBV11-2,TGTGCCAGCAGCCAGGGGGCTCAGGAAAAACTGTTTTTT,CASSQGAQEKLFF
TRBJ1-1,few,.,TRBV7-3,TGTGCCAGCAGCCAGGGCCCTAGCTCGAACACTGAAGCTTTCTTT,CASSQGPSSNTEAFF
TRBJ2-2,once,.,TRBV12-3/TRBV12-4,TGTGCCAGCAGTTTACTAGAAGCCGGGGAGCTGTTTTTT,CASSLLEAGELFF
TRBJ2-2,.,TRBD1,TRBV24-1,TGTGCCACCAGTGAACGCGGACAGGGGAACACCGGGGAGCTGTTTTTT,CATSERGQGNTGELFF
TRBJ2-7,few,.,TRBV5-1,TGCGCCAGCAGCTGGGGTGCAGGCGGGACCTACGAGCAGTACTTC,CASSWGAGGTYEQYF
TRBJ1-5,.,TRBD1,TRBV7-2,TGTGCCAGCAGCAAGACAGGGACTCCCGGTCAGCCCCAGCATTTT,CASSKTGTPGQPQHF
TRBJ1-6,few,TRBD1,TRBV4-2,TGTGCCAGCAGCCAAGGAACAGGGGTTCTAGAAGGTCCCCTCCACTTT,CASSQGTGVLEGPLHF
TRBJ2-7,many,TRBD2,TRBV7-2,TGTGCCAGCAGGGAATCTAGCGGGGTCCACGAGCAGTACTTC,CASRESSGVHEQYF
TRBJ2-7,many,.,TRBV29-1,TGCAGCGCCCTGGGGGGCGCCTACGAGCAGTACTTC,CSALGGAYEQYF
TRBJ2-1,.,.,TRBV5-6,TGTGCCAGCAGTTCCGAACTTGAGCAGTTCTTC,CASSSELEQFF
TRBJ1-2,few,TRBD1,TRBV28,TGTGCCAGCAGACAAAGCGACAGGGGTGGCTATGGCTACACCTTC,CASRQSDRGGYGYTF
TRBJ2-1,.,TRBD2,TRBV12-3/TRBV12-4,TGTGCCAGCAGTTTAGGTCTAGCGGAGAGCAATGAGCAGTTCTTC,CASSLGLAESNEQFF
TRBJ2-7,.,TRBD2,TRBV6-2/TRBV6-3,TGTGCCAGCAGTTACTCGTCGCTGGCGGGAGGGGTCTCCTACGAGCAGTACTTC,CASSYSSLAGGVSYEQYF
TRBJ2-7,.,.,TRBV4-3,TGCGCCAGCAGCCAAGAGATAAACAGGGATGCCTACGAGCAGTACTTC,CASSQEINRDAYEQYF
TRBJ1-5,many,.,TRBV20-1,TGCAGTGCTCAGAAGGCAGGTTATAGCAATCAGCCCCAGCATTTT,CSAQKAGYSNQPQHF
TRBJ2-3,many,.,TRBV11-2,TGTGCCAGCAGAAAGGGTGGAGATACGCAGTATTTT,CASRKGGDTQYF
TRBJ2-3,few,TRBD2,TRBV6-1,TGTGCCAGCAGTCCCACAGCGGGAGGGAGGACAGATACGCAGTATTTT,CASSPTAGGRTDTQYF
TRBJ1-2,few,TRBD1,TRBV7-9,TGTGCCAGCAGCTTCGAGCAGGGGGTCTCCTTC,CASSFEQGVSF
TRBJ2-5,few,.,TRBV7-9,TGTGCCAGCAGCTCCATGAACAGAGCCGGCGAGACCCAGTACTTC,CASSSMNRAGETQYF
TRBJ2-1,.,TRBD1,TRBV5-1,TGCGCCAGCAGCCTGGGACAGCCCAACAATGAGCAGTTCTTC,CASSLGQPNNEQFF
TRBJ2-1,few,TRBD2,TRBV4-2,TGTGCCAGCAGCCAGGCCGTGGGACTAGCGGGAGTTGAGCGGACCTACAATGAGCAGTTCTTC,CASSQAVGLAGVERTYNEQFF
TRBJ2-1,.,.,TRBV4-2,TGTGCCAGCAGCCCCACCCCTAAGAATGAGCAGTTCTTC,CASSPTPKNEQFF
TRBJ2-3,.,TRBD2,TRBV15,TGTGCCACCAGCGCCGGGAGGGACAGCACAGATACGCAGTATTTT,CATSAGRDSTDTQYF
TRBJ2-7,few,.,TRBV20-1,TGCAGTGCTAGCGGGGTGCCTAGCGTCTACGAGCAGTACTTC,CSASGVPSVYEQYF
TRBJ1-6,few,.,TRBV21-1,TGTGCCCGAATTACAGGACAGTATAATTCACCCCTCCACTTT,CARITGQYNSPLHF
TRBJ2-7,.,.,TRBV12-3/TRBV12-4,TGTGCCAGCAGTTCCCCCGGGGGGCCCTCCTACGAGCAGTACTTC,CASSSPGGPSYEQYF
TRBJ2-1,.,.,TRBV3-1,TGTGCCAGCAGCCTTGAGTTGCTGGCGAATGAGCAGTTCTTC,CASSLELLANEQFF
TRBJ2-1,.,TRBD2,TRBV18,TGTGCCAGCTCATCGCTAGCGGGGACCAATGAGCAGTTCTTC,CASSSLAGTNEQFF
TRBJ1-6,few,.,TRBV20-1,TGCAGTGCTAGAGATTTGACAGGCTCGGTTCAAGTCTATAATTCACCCCTCCACTTT,CSARDLTGSVQVYNSPLHF
TRBJ1-2,.,TRBD1,TRBV7-2,TGTGCCAGCAGCAGAGAGGGGACAGGGGGTATAGGTGGCTACACCTTC,CASSREGTGGIGGYTF
TRBJ2-7,.,TRBD2,TRBV7-8,TGTGCCAGCAGCTTGGTAGCGGGAGGCGTCTACGAGCAGTACTTC,CASSLVAGGVYEQYF
TRBJ1-2,.,.,TRBV6-5,TGTGCCAGCAGTTACACCGGGCCCCCGAGCAACTATGGCTACACCTTC,CASSYTGPPSNYGYTF
TRBJ1-1,many,.,TRBV5-1,TGCGCCAGCAGCCTGTCAGGACCGAAGAACACTGAAGCTTTCTTT,CASSLSGPKNTEAFF
TRBJ2-3,few,TRBD1,TRBV5-5,TGTGCCAGCAGCTTGGTGGGACAGGGGGCTGCAGATACGCAGTATTTT,CASSLVGQGAADTQYF
TRBJ2-1,few,.,TRBV4-2,TGTGCCAGCAGCCACCCTGGGGGACGCTTCAATGAGCAGTTCTTC,CASSHPGGRFNEQFF
TRBJ2-6,.,.,TRBV7-6,TGTGCCAGCAGTACTGGAGGGATCTCTGGGGCCAACGTCCTGACTTTC,CASSTGGISGANVLTF
TRBJ2-1,many,.,TRBV9,TGTGCCAGCAGCGTAGGCCCGAGGGGTAATGAGCAGTTCTTC,CASSVGPRGNEQFF
TRBJ1-5,.,.,TRBV29-1,TGCAGCGTTGGATTGGGCACGAGCAATCAGCCCCAGCATTTT,CSVGLGTSNQPQHF
TRBJ1-5,few,.,TRBV15,TGTGCCACCAGCCCCCACAATCAGCCCCAGCATTTT,CATSPHNQPQHF
TRBJ1-2,few,.,TRBV3-1,TGTGCCAGCAGCGCTACGGGTGAAGAAGGCTACACCTTC,CASSATGEEGYTF
TRBJ1-1,many,TRBD1,TRBV12-3/TRBV12-4,TGTGCCAGCACTCCAGGGGGGGTGAACACTGAAGCTTTCTTT,CASTPGGVNTEAFF
TRBJ2-3,.,.,TRBV20-1,TGCAGTGCCGCCCGAGGGCCCCGCGGGGATACGCAGTATTTT,CSAARGPRGDTQYF
TRBJ1-1,.,.,TRBV19,TGTGCCAGTAGTATAGAACACTGGAACACTGAAGCTTTCTTT,CASSIEHWNTEAFF
TRBJ2-3,few,TRBD1,TRBV28,TGTGCCAGCAGTTTCCCAGGGGGATGGGGCACAGATACGCAGTATTTT,CASSFPGGWGTDTQYF
TRBJ1-4,few,TRBD1,TRBV5-1,TGCGCCAGCAGCGTCGGGACAGCCGCTAATGAAAAACTGTTTTTT,CASSVGTAANEKLFF
TRBJ1-4,few,.,TRBV11-1,TGTGCCAGCAGCGCGGTCGGACACGGAAATGAAAAACTGTTTTTT,CASSAVGHGNEKLFF
TRBJ2-7,.,.,TRBV30,TGTGCCTGGAGTTCCACGTATCGACGGGCCTACGAGCAGTACTTC,CAWSSTYRRAYEQYF
TRBJ2-5,few,.,TRBV12-3/TRBV12-4,TGTGCCAGCGGTAGGGACGCGGGGTACCAAGAGACCCAGTACTTC,CASGRDAGYQETQYF